These 4 T cell receptor beta chains were all obtained from the same sample, sequenced in a study of T-cell reconstitution after alpha-beta-depleted transplantation in children. TCRbeta library construction was performed incorporating unique molecular identifiers. TCRdb re-analysed the PCR reads in MiXCR, keeping a single row per CDR3 protein. Of 350,000 to 500,000 distinct CDR3 sequences listed, around 46% are singletons. This specimen was PBMCs, taken before TCRalphabeta/CD19-depleted stem cell transplant. Receptors originate from a girl aged 2-10 years with aplastic anemia, due to receive a stem cell transplant.

On this clonotype itself: Germline and junction disagree at one end, which may indicate a read error. This rearrangement joins TRBV2 to TRBJ1-2; 7 positions match TRBD1. CDR3 length: 14 amino acids. The germline gives CDR1 SNHLY, CDR2 FYNNEI. The CDR3 here is CASSRDSTFYSYTF. CDR3 bases: TGTGCCAGCAGTCGGGACAGTACTTTCTATAGCTACACCTTC. The variable domain in full, with the rest retrieved from reference TRBV2 and TRBJ1-2, is EPEVTQTPSHQVTQMGQEVILRCVPISNHLYFYWYRQILGQKVEFLVSFYNNEISEKSEIFDDQFSVERPDGSNFTLKIRSTKLEDSAMYFCASSRDSTFYSYTFGSGTRLTVV.

The V gene is TRBV21-1, the J gene TRBJ2-1. TRBV21-1 is a documented pseudogene. This CDR3 region has 9 residues. The CDR3 loop is CARYNEQFF. CDR3 coding DNA: TGTGCCCGCTACAATGAGCAGTTCTTC.

A single count supports this clonotype. The V call is TRBV20-1, the J call TRBJ2-5; D possibly corresponds to TRBD2 (6 bases). The V gene's germline CDR1 is DFQATT and CDR2 SNEGSKA (reference sequence). The CDR3 is made up of 13 amino acids. V lost 3 bases, J lost 4 bases, and 12 bases lay in between. DNA of the CDR3: TGCAGTGCTAGTCCCGGGAGTGGAGAGACCCAGTACTTC. Protein sequence: CSASPGSGETQYF.

About this clonotype itself: With a much larger clone just one base away, this may be a read error. The rearrangement links TRBV5-1 to TRBJ1-1; TRBD1 is a possible D gene (6 bases). CDR3 length: 13 residues. V lost 2 bases, J lost 4 bases, and 9 bases lay in between. The germline V gene has CDR1 SGHRS and CDR2 YFSETQ. The CDR3 DNA is TGCGCCAGCAGCTTCGACAGGATCACTGAAGCTTTCTTT. It codes for CASSFDRITEAFF. Full variable domain (missing parts from reference TRBV5-1 and TRBJ1-1): KAGVTQTPRYLIKTRGQQVTLSCSPISGHRSVSWYQQTPGQGLQFLFEYFSETQRNKGNFPGRFSGRQFSNSRSEMNVSTLELGDSALYLCASSFDRITEAFFGQGTRLTVV.